Listed below are T cell receptor beta chains from one sample, sequenced in a study of shared clonotypes between healthy human individuals. Produced via immunoSEQ multiplex PCR; TCRdb's table is partial and in-frame only. The data hold fewer than 500,000 clones, with almost 80% observed a single time. Sequencing was carried out using PBMCs. These receptors were taken from a middle-aged woman in good health. Some clones in this sample may be carry-over from other donors' samples. The CDR3 runs from the conserved cysteine through the conserved F or W. The D gene is left open where the match is weak. Not all rows give a size; the values are once, few, many and, for expanded clones, a class.

DNA: TGTGCCAGCAGTTTAGCCGCGGGGTTTGGGAGCGAAAAACTGTTTTTT; CDR3: CASSLAAGFGSEKLFF; size: few; J: TRBJ1-4; V: TRBV28; D: .
DNA: TGTGCCAGCAGCTTAATAGCTAGCGGGAGGGCGGATACGCAGTATTTT; CDR3: CASSLIASGRADTQYF; size: .; J: TRBJ2-3; V: TRBV7-2; D: TRBD2
DNA: TGTGCCAGCAGGGTAATGCCTGAAGCTTTCTTT; CDR3: CASRVMPEAFF; size: .; J: TRBJ1-1; V: TRBV2; D: .
DNA: TGTGCCAGCAGCTTAGGGGCCCAAGAGACCCAGTACTTC; CDR3: CASSLGAQETQYF; size: .; J: TRBJ2-5; V: TRBV7-8; D: .
DNA: TGTGCCAGCAGCTCGGACACCGGGACAGGGTTTATGGGCAATCAGCCCCAGCATTTT; CDR3: CASSSDTGTGFMGNQPQHF; size: .; J: TRBJ1-5; V: TRBV5-8; D: TRBD1
DNA: TGCGCCAGCAGCCAAGGGGGGTTAGCCCTAAACATTCAGTACTTC; CDR3: CASSQGGLALNIQYF; size: .; J: TRBJ2-4; V: TRBV4-1; D: .
DNA: TGTGCCAGCATCAGCCAGTCTGGGACTTACGAGCAGTACTTC; CDR3: CASISQSGTYEQYF; size: .; J: TRBJ2-7; V: TRBV2; D: .
DNA: TGTGCCAGCAGTGATCTAGCGGGAGGGCCGTTCGAGCAGTACTTC; CDR3: CASSDLAGGPFEQYF; size: .; J: TRBJ2-7; V: TRBV6-1; D: TRBD2
DNA: TGTGCCAGCAGCTTTAGTGTCTTTAGCGCTGAAGCTTTCTTT; CDR3: CASSFSVFSAEAFF; size: .; J: TRBJ1-1; V: TRBV5-4; D: .
DNA: TGTGCCAGTAGCCGGACGGCTAGCTCCTACGAGCAGTACTTC; CDR3: CASSRTASSYEQYF; size: .; J: TRBJ2-7; V: TRBV19; D: .
DNA: TGCGCCAGCAGCTTGGATGGGGAGACCCAGTACTTC; CDR3: CASSLDGETQYF; size: .; J: TRBJ2-5; V: TRBV5-1; D: .
DNA: TGTGCCAGCAGTTACGTGTGGGGATCCTACAATGAGCAGTTCTTC; CDR3: CASSYVWGSYNEQFF; size: .; J: TRBJ2-1; V: TRBV6-5; D: .
DNA: TGTGCCAGCAGTTCAAGACAGGGGGCAGCCACAGATACGCAGTATTTT; CDR3: CASSSRQGAATDTQYF; size: .; J: TRBJ2-3; V: TRBV28; D: TRBD1